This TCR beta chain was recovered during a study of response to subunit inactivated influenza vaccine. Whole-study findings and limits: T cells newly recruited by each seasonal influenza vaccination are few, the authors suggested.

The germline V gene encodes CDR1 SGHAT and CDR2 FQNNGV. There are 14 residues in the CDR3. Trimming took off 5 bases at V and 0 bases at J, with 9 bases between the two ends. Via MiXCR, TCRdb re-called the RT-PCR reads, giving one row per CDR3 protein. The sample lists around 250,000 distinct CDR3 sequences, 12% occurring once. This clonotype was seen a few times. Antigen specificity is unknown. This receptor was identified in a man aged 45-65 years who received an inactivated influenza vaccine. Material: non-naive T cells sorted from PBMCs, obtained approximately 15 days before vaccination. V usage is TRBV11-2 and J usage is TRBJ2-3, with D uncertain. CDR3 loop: CASSVIPSTDTQYF. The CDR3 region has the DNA TGTGCCAGCAGCGTCATTCCAAGCACAGATACGCAGTATTTT.